The T cell receptor beta chain described here comes from a study of CD8 T cells in ankylosing spondylitis (dated by TCRdb to about 2017). For context, the study as a whole: The study set out to find disease-linked TCR variants by profiling T cell receptor beta repertoires in ankylosing spondylitis patients and healthy donors. The full study cohort comprised about 24 ankylosing spondylitis patients and 85 to 120 healthy donors. Samples of peripheral blood were taken, and for ankylosing spondylitis patients, synovial fluid was collected as well. Overall results and qualifications from the work: A TCR beta motif made up of about eight highly homologous amino acid variants appeared to be characteristic of blood from ankylosing spondylitis patients. The disease-linked clones showed a CD8+ phenotype and occurred at relatively low frequencies in peripheral blood. The disease-linked clones were reported to be significantly enriched in matched synovial fluid samples from ankylosing spondylitis patients. Some motif variants had previously been reported in the synovial fluid and blood of reactive arthritis patients, which suggests shared mechanisms of disease initiation.

The instrument given in TCRdb is Illumina HiSeq 2500. Quantitative 5'-RACE with molecular barcodes was used to prepare TCR beta libraries. The paper's processing steps were these. A new computational method based on a probabilistic model of VDJ rearrangement was used to identify disease-linked TCR variants. Using fastp at Q25 and MiXCR, TCRdb reprocessed the public reads and kept productive beta chains. Every entry covers one CDR3 protein and lists the most common genes and DNA from its rows. V and J calls and clone size were set by TCRdb, not the authors. In this sample the table shows approximately 440,000 distinct CDR3 sequences, roughly 17% of which occur a single time. Over 0.9% of the sample belongs to the ten largest clones. Relative to germline, V is missing 4 bases and J is missing 9 bases, with 15 bases of the junction outside any gene match. CDR1 and CDR2 were assigned from the germline V gene as MRHNA and SNTAGT. The CDR3 sequence holds 16 residues, the cysteine and phenylalanine included. Only CDR3 DNA remains: 48 bases, in frame from the first base.

Remarks on this clonotype: No cognate antigen has been identified for it. Nothing much larger sits one base from this clone, and base qualities are not available.

The chain employs TRBV6-4 and TRBJ1-5; 7 nucleotides in the junction match TRBD1. The receptor was isolated from a male donor with ankylosing spondylitis. The sequenced sample was blood, either unsorted or a sorted T cell fraction (not recorded which). The CDR3 protein: CASSALLRGTQGPQHF. The nucleotides read TGTGCCAGCAGTGCCCTCCTCAGGGGGACCCAAGGGCCCCAGCATTTT.